The clone carrying this T cell receptor beta chain was seen ten or more times. Its target is not known. This specimen comes from a study of shared clonotypes between healthy human individuals. Regarding the study as a whole: Approximately 5.4% of naive CD4 clonotypes were common to several donors. Investigators expected sequencing depth to affect clonotype sharing among donors.

To make CD8 memory, CD45RO+ cells were put together with CCR7-negative CD45RA+ TemRA cells. V gave up 3 bases and J gave up 0 bases, with 12 bases separating them. The length of the CDR3 is 16 residues. CDR1 ENHRY and CDR2 SYGVKD come from the germline V gene. Profiling relied on immunoSEQ multiplex PCR, and the TCRdb table lists in-frame clones only, not all of them. The table has roughly 110,000 clones, more than 65% seen once. This TCR was recovered from a woman in her thirties in good health. The material sequenced was memory CD8+ T cells sorted from blood. Subset of the sample: CD45RO+ cells pooled with CCR7-negative TemRA cells. The chain couples TRBV10-3 to TRBJ2-4; no clear D gene. The CDR3 sequence: CAISDDFLLAKNIQYF. The CDR3 DNA reads TGTGCCATCAGTGATGACTTCTTACTAGCCAAAAACATTCAGTACTTC.